The 15 T cell receptor beta chains in this list originate from one sample, sequenced in a study of blood T cell repertoires in COVID-19. Assay used: immunoSEQ multiplex PCR; TCRdb lists only in-frame clones, some missing. The sample gives hundreds of thousands of clones, around 90% of which show up once; about 6% is in the top ten. Sample: PBMCs or T cells enriched from blood (not recorded which). All receptors come from a woman aged 25 to 39 with acute COVID-19.

The rearrangement joins TRBV15 to TRBJ1-4; 8 bases line up with TRBD1. Per the germline V gene, CDR1 is LNHNV and CDR2 is YYDKDF (reference sequence). CDR3 length: 15 amino acids. Germline trimming cut 3 bases from V and 8 bases from J; bases unmatched to any gene: 8. The CDR3 here is CATSSLGQEGEKLFF. The CDR3 bases are TGTGCCACCAGCAGCCTGGGACAGGAGGGGGAAAAACTGTTTTTT.

The count of this clone is one. The chain joins TRBV10-2 to TRBJ1-1; D not certain. CDR3 size: 15 residues. Germline V gene lookup returns CDR1 WSHSY and CDR2 SAAADI. With 3 bases removed from V and 0 bases from J, the gap between germline ends came to 11 bases. CDR3 DNA sequence: TGCGCCAGCAGTGAAAACAACGCCCTGAACACTGAAGCTTTCTTT. Its translation is CASSENNALNTEAFF.

This clone showed up just once. This sample includes further DNA sequences coding for the same CDR3. V and J are TRBV27 and TRBJ1-5, with D hard to call. The CDR3 is made up of 13 amino acids. CDR1 is MNHEY and CDR2 is SMNVEV in the germline V gene (reference sequence). Trimming pared 2 bases from V and 4 bases from J, leaving 6 bases between. DNA for the CDR3: TGTGCCAGCAGTTTAAGGGAGAATCAGCCCCAGCATTTT. It translates to CASSLRENQPQHF.

The chain carries TRBV5-1 and TRBJ2-7; 11 bases fit TRBD1. The germline gives CDR1 SGHRS, CDR2 YFSETQ. The J segment lost 1 base and the V segment lost 7 bases, leaving 7 bases of the junction unmatched. The CDR3 contains 15 residues. CDR3 loop: CASRWGQGGSYEQYF. In DNA, the CDR3 is TGCGCCAGCCGGTGGGGACAGGGGGGATCCTACGAGCAGTACTTC.

This clone occurred once. This chain uses TRBV2 with TRBJ1-2; possible D gene TRBD1, 6 bases. CDR3 size: 14 residues. V lost 7 bases and J 4 bases, leaving 16 bases between the germline ends. The germline V gene encodes CDR1 SNHLY and CDR2 FYNNEI. This CDR3 is CASTPVGAPYGYTF. The CDR3, as DNA: TGTGCCAGCACCCCGGTGGGGGCCCCCTATGGCTACACCTTC.

The chain links TRBV19 to TRBJ2-1; 7 bases line up with TRBD2. Germline loops: CDR1 LNHDA, CDR2 SQIVND (reference sequence). With 3 bases clipped from V and 3 bases from J, the junction kept 5 bases outside the gene matches. CDR3 size: 15 residues. The CDR3 is CASSIASGYYNEQFF. Here the CDR3 DNA reads TGTGCCAGTAGTATCGCTAGCGGCTACTACAATGAGCAGTTCTTC. The whole variable domain, filled in from reference TRBV19 and TRBJ2-1, reads DGGITQSPKYLFRKEGQNVTLSCEQNLNHDAMYWYRQDPGQGLRLIYYSQIVNDFQKGDIAEGYSVSREKKESFPLTVTSAQKNPTAFYLCASSIASGYYNEQFFGPGTRLTVL.

The chain couples TRBV3-1 (or the pseudogene TRBV3-2) to TRBJ2-7; 9 positions agree with TRBD2. CDR3 size: 12 residues. Per germline, CDR1 LGHDT and CDR2 YNNKEL (reference sequence). V was pared by 5 bases and J by 8 bases, with 4 bases of the junction left unmatched. CDR3 protein: CASSFSGRQQYF. CDR3 bases: TGTGCCAGCAGCTTCAGCGGGAGGCAGCAGTACTTC.

The rearrangement joins TRBV28 to TRBJ1-5; possibly TRBD1 for D (5 bases). Germline V gene sequence: CDR1 MDHEN, CDR2 SYDVKM. V lost 3 bases to trimming and J lost 5 bases, with 17 bases between them. The length of the CDR3 is 16 residues. CDR3 residues: CASSLYVGRGDQPQHF. DNA for the CDR3: TGTGCCAGCAGTTTGTATGTAGGGAGGGGAGATCAGCCCCAGCATTTT. Looking up the rest from reference TRBV28 and TRBJ1-5 gives the full variable domain: DVKVTQSSRYLVKRTGEKVFLECVQDMDHENMFWYRQDPGLGLRLIYFSYDVKMKEKGDIPEGYSVSREKKERFSLILESASTNQTSMYLCASSLYVGRGDQPQHFGDGTRLSIL.

This clone was detected only once. The CDR3: CASSPRQGVDEQYF. In nucleotides, the CDR3 is TGTGCCAGCTCACCGCGACAGGGTGTCGACGAGCAGTACTTC. The chain has TRBV18 and TRBJ2-7; 7 positions match TRBD1. Germline CDR1 reads KGHSH; CDR2 reads LQKENI. This CDR3 contains 14 residues. V lost 3 bases, J lost 5 bases, and 7 bases stayed unmatched.

The chain carries TRBV28 and TRBJ1-2, with TRBD1 identical over 11 bases. With 5 bases clipped from V and 4 bases from J, the junction kept 9 bases outside the gene matches. Germline assignment: CDR1 MDHEN and CDR2 SYDVKM. There are 16 residues in the CDR3. The CDR3 region has the DNA TGTGCCAGCAGTGCAGGACAGGGGGCTTCCCCCTATGGCTACACCTTC. Amino acids: CASSAGQGASPYGYTF.

The chain recombines TRBV7-2 with TRBJ1-6, with a possible D match to TRBD1 (6 bases). The CDR3 has 16 residues. V lost 5 bases and J lost 0, with 11 bases in between. Germline-derived CDR1 and CDR2 are SGHTA and FQGNSA. Here the CDR3 reads CASSGQGSSYNSPLHF. CDR3 sequence (DNA): TGTGCCAGCAGCGGGCAGGGGAGCTCCTATAATTCACCCCTCCACTTT.

This clone has just one count. V and J are TRBV27 and TRBJ2-1; 12 nucleotides align to TRBD2. The CDR3 runs to 17 residues. CDR1 MNHEY and CDR2 SMNVEV come from the germline V gene (reference sequence). Trimming at V came to 5 bases and at J to 4 bases, leaving 9 bases not matched to a gene. This chain's CDR3 is CASSTSPTSGGYNEQFF. The CDR3 DNA follows: TGTGCCAGCAGTACATCCCCGACTAGCGGGGGATACAATGAGCAGTTCTTC.

This clone was recorded at least ten times. This CDR3 is CASSQVLQTENTEAFF. The CDR3 nucleotides read TGCGCCAGCAGCCAAGTATTACAGACAGAGAACACTGAAGCTTTCTTT. V usage is TRBV4-3 and J usage is TRBJ1-1; D is perhaps TRBD1 (5 bases). Germline V lookup: CDR1 LGHNA, CDR2 YSLEER. Trimming removed 1 base from V and 1 base from J, with 13 bases in between. This CDR3 has 16 residues.

This clone was seen a few times. The genes are TRBV19 and TRBJ1-5; a weak D match, TRBD1 (5 bases). Trimming cost V 3 bases and J 6 bases, with 9 bases left between them. Germline values: CDR1 LNHDA, CDR2 SQIVND (reference sequence). The CDR3 consists of 13 residues. DNA for the CDR3: TGTGCCAGTAGTATCAGGGAGGCTCAGCCCCAGCATTTT. Translated, it gives CASSIREAQPQHF.

The chain recombines TRBV5-1 with TRBJ1-1; D gene uncertain. This CDR3 has 15 residues. The V gene lost 5 bases and the J gene lost 1 base, with 15 bases spanning the gap. Germline lookup yields CDR1 SGHRS and CDR2 YFSETQ. CDR3 nucleotide sequence: TGCGCCAGCAGACAGTCCGATCGGGGGAACACTGAAGCTTTCTTT. As protein: CASRQSDRGNTEAFF.